These T cell receptor beta chains were read from a single sample in a study of cytotoxic CD8 clonotypes in ibrutinib-treated CLL. Sequencing was performed with immunoSEQ multiplex PCR; in TCRdb, only in-frame clones are kept and a portion is missing. Among 300,000 or so clones, about 61% were seen once, and the ten largest hold roughly 6.8%. Source: PBMCs, taken after 36 months of ibrutinib treatment. The receptors here all came from a human donor with chronic lymphocytic leukemia. Both conserved end residues are part of each CDR3. A D gene is named only where the DNA matches it firmly. Some rows mark clone size as missing; the rest say once, few, many or name a class of expanded clone.

16 TRBJ1-6 . few TRBV6-6 TGTGCCAGCAGTCCCCGGGGGTCCTTCTATAATTCACCCCTCCACTTT CASSPRGSFYNSPLHF
17 TRBJ2-7 TRBD2 . TRBV5-4 TGTGCCAGCAGCTTGGGGACTAGCGGGAGGGGAACCTACGAGCAGTACTTC CASSLGTSGRGTYEQYF
14 TRBJ1-3 . few TRBV5-1 TGCGCCAGCAGCTTGTTGGGCTCTGGAAACACCATATATTTT CASSLLGSGNTIYF
14 TRBJ1-2 . . TRBV27 TGTGCCAGCAGTTTATCGGGACGAAACTATGGCTACACCTTC CASSLSGRNYGYTF
13 TRBJ1-2 . few TRBV11-2 TGTGCCAGCAGCCCCGACAGGACTTATGGCTACACCTTC CASSPDRTYGYTF
16 TRBJ1-4 . . TRBV28 TGTGCCAGCAGTTTCCCCCCCCCAGGGCGGGGTGAAAAACTGTTTTTT CASSFPPPGRGEKLFF
15 TRBJ1-4 TRBD1 . TRBV4-1 TGCGCCAGCAGCCAACAGGGACAGGGGCATGAAAAACTGTTTTTT CASSQQGQGHEKLFF
14 TRBJ2-4 . . TRBV28 TGTGCCAGCAGCCCAGGGGGGCTAGCGGCTATTCAGTACTTC CASSPGGLAAIQYF
17 TRBJ1-5 . once TRBV19 TGTGCCAGTAAACGAACTTTCTTAGGGTTTGGCAATCAGCCCCAGCATTTT CASKRTFLGFGNQPQHF
14 TRBJ2-5 . . TRBV29-1 TGCAGCGTCCGGAAGGGGTCAGTTCAAGAGACCCAGTACTTC CSVRKGSVQETQYF
17 TRBJ1-2 TRBD1 . TRBV5-4 TGTGCCAGCAGCCTCAAGGGAATAACAGGGACAGTCTATGGCTACACCTTC CASSLKGITGTVYGYTF
13 TRBJ2-2 . few TRBV7-9 TGTGCCAGCAGCCGTTCGACAGTCGGGGAGCTGTTTTTT CASSRSTVGELFF
18 TRBJ2-6 . . TRBV18 TGTGCCAGCTCACAACTAGGACACATCGCCTCTGGGGCCAACGTCCTGACTTTC CASSQLGHIASGANVLTF
14 TRBJ1-1 TRBD1 . TRBV5-1 TGCGCCAGCAGCTTTGGCAGGGGGTCCACTGAAGCTTTCTTT CASSFGRGSTEAFF
15 TRBJ2-3 . . TRBV29-1 TGCAGCTCAGGGGCGGGGGAATTCGGCACAGATACGCAGTATTTT CSSGAGEFGTDTQYF
16 TRBJ1-5 TRBD1 . TRBV19 TGTGCCAGTAGTATGCGTGGACAGGTGTCTTCTCAGCCCCAGCATTTT CASSMRGQVSSQPQHF
14 TRBJ2-1 TRBD2 . TRBV6-5 TGTGCCAGCAGTTACCGACTAGCGGGAGTTAGTAAGTTCTTC CASSYRLAGVSKFF
14 TRBJ2-2 . . TRBV15 TGTGCCACCAGCAGAGATTACAGCAACGGGGAGCTGTTTTTT CATSRDYSNGELFF
14 TRBJ1-1 TRBD1 few TRBV7-9 TGTGCCAGCAGCTTAAGACAGGGGGACACTGAAGCTTTCTTT CASSLRQGDTEAFF
15 TRBJ1-4 . . TRBV2 TGTGCCAGCAGCCTAGGGGGGTTGCCTAATGAAAAACTGTTTTTT CASSLGGLPNEKLFF
16 TRBJ2-3 . few TRBV4-1 TGCGCCAGCAGCCAAGGACGGGTTTGGAGCACAGATACGCAGTATTTT CASSQGRVWSTDTQYF
13 TRBJ2-4 . . TRBV4-1 TGCGCCAGCAGCGAAAGAGCCAAAAACATTCAGTACTTC CASSERAKNIQYF
13 TRBJ1-2 TRBD1 . TRBV2 TGTGCCAAGAGGGACAGCCTTAACTATGGCTACACCTTC CAKRDSLNYGYTF
16 TRBJ2-2 TRBD2 few TRBV11-2 TGTGCCAGCAGCTCGGGACTAGCGGGATGGACCGGGGAGCTGTTTTTT CASSSGLAGWTGELFF
13 TRBJ2-2 . few TRBV19 TGTGCCAGCAGAATAGCTTCCACCGGGGAGCTGTTTTTT CASRIASTGELFF
15 TRBJ2-7 TRBD1 . TRBV5-1 TGCGCCAGCAGCTTGGCCGGGGGACAGGTCTCCGAGCAGTACTTC CASSLAGGQVSEQYF
19 TRBJ2-7 . . TRBV21-1 TGTGCCAGCAGCAAAGGCAGAGTTCCGGGACCTCAATGGGCCTACGAGCAGTACTTC CASSKGRVPGPQWAYEQYF
13 TRBJ2-1 . . TRBV7-9 TGTGCCAGCAGCCGGACAGCGAACAATGAGCAGTTCTTC CASSRTANNEQFF
15 TRBJ1-2 TRBD1 . TRBV6-1 TGTGCCAGCAGTGAAACAGGGGGAGGCTTTGATGGCTACACCTTC CASSETGGGFDGYTF
14 TRBJ2-7 . . TRBV15 TGTGCCACCAGCAGACCCGGGACGGAACACGAGCAGTACTTC CATSRPGTEHEQYF
14 TRBJ2-7 . . TRBV5-6 TGTGCCAGCAGCTTGACAGGGATGTTATACGAGCAGTACTTC CASSLTGMLYEQYF
14 TRBJ2-2 . . TRBV5-1 TGCGCCAGCAGCTTGGGTCCGGGAACCGGGGAGCTGTTTTTT CASSLGPGTGELFF
15 TRBJ2-3 TRBD2 . TRBV4-1 TGCGCCAGCAGACAGAGGACTAGCGGCACAGATACGCAGTATTTT CASRQRTSGTDTQYF
13 TRBJ1-5 . . TRBV5-1 TGCGCCAGCAGCTTGGGCTTAGATCAGCCCCAGCATTTT CASSLGLDQPQHF
15 TRBJ2-1 . . TRBV6-6 . CASSTSGGSYNEQFF
13 TRBJ2-5 . once TRBV14 TGTGCCAGCAGCCAAGATCTGAGAGAGACCCAGTACTTC CASSQDLRETQYF
16 TRBJ1-1 . . TRBV7-8 TGTGCCAGCAGCTTATTGGGCAGAAATATGAACACTGAAGCTTTCTTT CASSLLGRNMNTEAFF
14 TRBJ2-7 TRBD2 . TRBV11-3 TGTGCCAGCAGCTTAGGAGCGGGGTCCTACGAGCAGTACTTC CASSLGAGSYEQYF
15 TRBJ2-7 TRBD1 . TRBV28 TGTGCCAGCAGTCAGACCGGGACAGGGATCCACGAGCAGTACTTC CASSQTGTGIHEQYF
13 TRBJ2-7 . . TRBV7-7 TGTGCCAGCAGCTTTCGGGAGTCCTACGAGCAGTACTTC CASSFRESYEQYF
16 TRBJ2-7 . . TRBV4-3 TGCGCCAGCAGCCAAGAAGGAATGGGACCTCATGGCGAGCAGTACTTC CASSQEGMGPHGEQYF
14 TRBJ1-2 . . TRBV29-1 TGCAGCGTTGAATTTCGGCAGGGTTCGGTTGGCTACACCTTC CSVEFRQGSVGYTF
11 TRBJ1-1 . . TRBV29-1 TGCAGCGTTGGAAGGTGGTCTGAAGCTTTCTTT CSVGRWSEAFF
13 TRBJ1-4 . . TRBV18 TGTGCCAGCCGCGACACGGGGAATGAAAAACTGTTTTTT CASRDTGNEKLFF
13 TRBJ1-2 TRBD1 . TRBV19 TGTGCCAGTAGTTCTGACAGGGACTATGGCTACACCTTC CASSSDRDYGYTF
16 TRBJ2-1 TRBD1 . TRBV5-4 TGTGCCAGCAGCATCCTGACAGGGGGCTGGTATAGTGAGCAGTTCTTC CASSILTGGWYSEQFF
13 TRBJ1-2 . few TRBV6-5 TGTGCCAGCAGTTGGGGGAGGGTATCTGGCTACACCTTC CASSWGRVSGYTF
14 TRBJ2-1 . . TRBV27 TGTGCCAGCAGTTGGGGCAGCTTTTACAATGAGCAGTTCTTC CASSWGSFYNEQFF
15 TRBJ1-1 . . TRBV2 TGTGCCAGCAGATCGGGACTCCCGCGAGGGACTGAAGCTTTCTTT CASRSGLPRGTEAFF
15 TRBJ2-7 TRBD1 . TRBV10-2 TGCGCCAGCAGGCTAACAGGGGGCTCACCCTACGAGCAGTACTTC CASRLTGGSPYEQYF
17 TRBJ2-2 TRBD2 . TRBV5-1 TGCGCCAGCAGCTTATTCCTAGCGGGGACGAACACCGGGGAGCTGTTTTTT CASSLFLAGTNTGELFF
12 TRBJ1-2 . few TRBV5-1 TGCGCCAGCAGCTTGGGTACCAGTGGCTACACCTTC CASSLGTSGYTF
12 TRBJ2-1 . . TRBV5-1 TGCGCCAGCAGCTTGGGGGGCGGTGAGCAGTTCTTC CASSLGGGEQFF
14 TRBJ2-7 . . TRBV10-2 TGCGCCAGCAGTGATCCCCGTATCCCCTACGAGCAGTACTTC CASSDPRIPYEQYF
16 TRBJ2-2 TRBD2 . TRBV19 TGTGCCAGTACCGGACTAGCGGGAGAGGACACCGGGGAGCTGTTTTTT CASTGLAGEDTGELFF
12 TRBJ1-2 . . TRBV2 TGTGCCAGCAGTGTGGTCGGCTATGGCTACACCTTC CASSVVGYGYTF
12 TRBJ2-5 . . TRBV5-1 TGCGCCAGCGGAATGGGGTTGGAGACCCAGTACTTC CASGMGLETQYF